This is a list of T cell receptor beta chains from one sample in a study of control samples from healthy donors and cancer patients. Assay used: immunoSEQ multiplex PCR; TCRdb lists only in-frame clones, some missing. The table lists 100,000 or so clones, 86% of them singletons. Sequenced input: blood. These receptors all come from a woman aged 45 to 65 in good health. CDR3s include the opening cysteine and the closing phenylalanine or tryptophan. The D gene is left open where the match is weak. Clone size appears in some rows only: once, few, many, or a class for an expanded clone.

clone_size j_call d_call v_call cdr3_aa cdr3_nt
. TRBJ1-1 . TRBV2 CASSTTQNTEAFF TGTGCCAGCAGTACCACCCAAAACACTGAAGCTTTCTTT
. TRBJ2-5 . TRBV2 CASSLQTEETQYF TGTGCCAGCAGTCTCCAGACAGAAGAGACCCAGTACTTC
many TRBJ1-5 . TRBV10-3 CAISESEEGSQPQHF TGTGCCATCAGTGAGTCTGAGGAAGGGTCTCAGCCCCAGCATTTT
. TRBJ2-1 . TRBV14 CASSPGPDDYNEQFF TGTGCCAGCAGCCCCGGACCGGATGACTACAATGAGCAGTTCTTC
. TRBJ2-3 . TRBV9 CASSVGTHTQYF TGTGCCAGCAGCGTGGGGACTCATACGCAGTATTTT
once TRBJ1-6 TRBD1 TRBV25-1 CASDRGEGSNSPLHF TGTGCCAGCGACAGGGGCGAGGGTAGTAATTCACCCCTCCACTTT
. TRBJ2-1 TRBD2 TRBV7-8 CASSLRPGGPNEQFF TGTGCCAGCAGCTTACGTCCGGGAGGGCCCAATGAGCAGTTCTTC
once TRBJ1-3 . TRBV11-2 CASSPSLSTLRTGNTIYF TGTGCCAGCAGCCCTAGCCTAAGCACCTTGAGAACTGGAAACACCATATATTTT
. TRBJ1-1 . TRBV5-6 CASSLAGTTEAFF TGTGCCAGCAGCTTGGCGGGGACCACTGAAGCTTTCTTT
. TRBJ1-1 . TRBV28 CASIIRAGFSGTEAFF TGTGCCAGCATCATAAGGGCAGGGTTCAGTGGCACTGAAGCTTTCTTT
. TRBJ1-2 . TRBV11-1 CASSPAADYGYTF TGTGCCAGCAGCCCAGCGGCGGACTATGGCTACACCTTC
. TRBJ1-5 . TRBV6-2/TRBV6-3 CASSYFGRGNQPQHF TGTGCCAGCAGTTACTTCGGCAGGGGCAATCAGCCCCAGCATTTT
. TRBJ1-1 TRBD1 TRBV2 CASSPRTGAGTEAFF TGTGCCAGCAGCCCCCGGACAGGGGCGGGGACTGAAGCTTTCTTT
. TRBJ2-3 . TRBV19 CASSIGLESPDTQYF TGTGCCAGTAGTATCGGGCTAGAGTCCCCAGATACGCAGTATTTT
. TRBJ2-2 . TRBV7-2 CASSAYIGTGELFF TGTGCCAGCAGCGCTTACATAGGCACCGGGGAGCTGTTTTTT
. TRBJ1-1 . TRBV5-8 CASVYDGRANTEAFF TGTGCCAGCGTGTACGACGGCAGGGCAAACACTGAAGCTTTCTTT
. TRBJ1-2 . TRBV6-5 CASSYSGGANYGYTF TGTGCCAGCAGTTACTCGGGGGGCGCTAACTATGGCTACACCTTC
. TRBJ1-1 . TRBV18 CASSYFRTKTEAFF TGTGCCAGCTCATACTTCAGGACAAAGACTGAAGCTTTCTTT
. TRBJ1-1 TRBD1 TRBV4-3 CASSWTGLGDTEAFF TGCGCCAGCAGCTGGACAGGACTCGGGGACACTGAAGCTTTCTTT
. TRBJ2-1 TRBD1 TRBV5-1 CASSFLTPRQGLNLPYNEQFF TGCGCCAGCAGCTTCCTGACCCCGAGACAGGGTCTAAACCTTCCCTACAATGAGCAGTTCTTC
. TRBJ2-7 TRBD2 TRBV27 CASSLTSGRYEQYF TGTGCCAGCAGTTTGACTAGCGGGAGGTACGAGCAGTACTTC
. TRBJ1-6 TRBD1 TRBV9 CARPARGGTGDNVPGPLHF TGTGCCCGCCCCGCACGGGGGGGGACAGGGGACAACGTTCCGGGACCCCTCCACTTT